Shown below are 20 T cell receptor beta chains from a single sample sequenced in a study of PD-L1 blockade in urothelial cancer. Libraries were prepared by immunoSEQ multiplex PCR; TCRdb keeps only in-frame clonotypes and omits some of them. Seen here are roughly 95,000 clones, around nine tenths observed once, and the top ten hold 2%. The time point denotes: pretreatment peripheral blood. The input for sequencing was PBMCs, taken around atezolizumab (anti-PD-L1) treatment. The receptors shown here come from a man in his 60s with urothelial cancer.

V usage is TRBV5-4 and J usage is TRBJ2-3, with 13 bases lining up with TRBD2. V lost 3 bases to trimming and J lost 5 bases; unmatched junction nucleotides: 0. CDR1 and CDR2 (germline): SGHNT, YYREEE (reference sequence). This CDR3 comprises 14 residues. As DNA, the CDR3 is TGTGCCAGCAGCTGGACTAGCGGGAGAGATACGCAGTATTTT. The encoded protein is CASSWTSGRDTQYF.

The chain is built from TRBV28 and TRBJ2-7, with D unclear. The CDR3 is 13 amino acids. V was trimmed by 6 bases and J by 4 bases, leaving 13 bases between them. Germline V gene sequence: CDR1 MDHEN, CDR2 SYDVKM. The CDR3 spells CASSYLRRYEQYF. CDR3 bases: TGTGCCAGCAGCTACCTGAGGAGATACGAGCAGTACTTC.

This clone was seen only a few times. The rearrangement joins TRBV11-1 to TRBJ1-5; no clear D gene. This CDR3 comprises 15 residues. CDR1 and CDR2 (germline): SGHAT, FQDESV (reference sequence). Trimming cost V 1 base and J 4 bases, with 11 bases left between them. The CDR3 here is CASSLGRGENQPQHF. CDR3 in DNA: TGTGCCAGCAGCTTAGGCCGGGGAGAAAATCAGCCCCAGCATTTT.

The chain uses TRBV5-1 and TRBJ2-7, with 8 nucleotides matching TRBD1. V shed 3 bases and J 2 bases; nucleotides not matched to a gene: 10. Germline CDR1 and CDR2: SGHRS and YFSETQ. The CDR3 spans 16 residues. The CDR3 DNA sequence: TGCGCCAGCAGCTCCTCGGACAGGGCCGATACCTACGAGCAGTACTTC. Encoded protein: CASSSSDRADTYEQYF.

V gene TRBV9 combines with J gene TRBJ1-2, with TRBD1 matching over 9 bases. The ends lost 4 bases at V and 9 bases at J; junction bases unmatched: 13. This CDR3 has 15 amino acids. Looked up from germline, CDR1 is SGDLS and CDR2 is YYNGEE. CDR3 residues: CASSSSDRGSYRYTF. The CDR3 coding sequence is TGTGCCAGCAGCAGCTCGGACAGGGGTAGTTATCGCTACACCTTC.

This clone showed up just a few times. This chain joins TRBV7-8 and TRBJ2-7; the match to TRBD2 covers 8 bases. Germline V gene data show CDR1 as SGHVS and CDR2 as FQNEAQ. V lost 5 bases to trimming and J lost 2 bases; unmatched junction nucleotides: 8. This CDR3 is built from 15 residues. CDR3 nucleotides: TGTGCCAGCAGCCTTTACGGCGGGGGGACCTACGAGCAGTACTTC. Its protein product is CASSLYGGGTYEQYF.

This clone was detected only once. The V gene is TRBV4-1, the J gene TRBJ1-4; TRBD1 agrees at 7 bases. The V segment lost 2 bases and the J segment 3 bases; nucleotides outside the gene matches: 3. This CDR3 is 15 amino acids long. Germline CDR1 reads MGHRA; CDR2 reads YSYEKL. The CDR3 nucleotides are TGCGCCAGCAGCCAAACAGACAGGGCTAATGAAAAACTGTTTTTT. This encodes CASSQTDRANEKLFF.

V usage is TRBV27 and J usage is TRBJ2-6, with D unclear. Trimming shortened V by 7 bases and J by 0 bases, and 4 bases separated the two germline ends. The CDR3 consists of 13 residues. The germline V gene encodes CDR1 MNHEY and CDR2 SMNVEV (reference sequence). The CDR3 sequence: CASTFSGANVLTF. CDR3 sequence (DNA): TGTGCCAGCACCTTCTCTGGGGCCAACGTCCTGACTTTC.

This sequence joins TRBV5-1 and TRBJ2-1; 7 nucleotides match TRBD2. CDR1 and CDR2 from the germline V gene are SGHRS and YFSETQ. The V segment lost 1 base and the J segment 5 bases; nucleotides outside the gene matches: 15. This CDR3 spans 18 amino acids. As DNA, the CDR3 is TGCGCCAGCAGCTTGTTTGGTAGCGGGCCCATCGGCGACAATGAGCAGTTCTTC. Translating it yields CASSLFGSGPIGDNEQFF. Full variable domain (outside the CDR3, taken from reference TRBV5-1 and TRBJ2-1): KAGVTQTPRYLIKTRGQQVTLSCSPISGHRSVSWYQQTPGQGLQFLFEYFSETQRNKGNFPGRFSGRQFSNSRSEMNVSTLELGDSALYLCASSLFGSGPIGDNEQFFGPGTRLTVL.

In its sample, this clone was seen once. The V call is TRBV19, the J call TRBJ2-7; maybe TRBD2 (6 bases). Germline CDR1 is LNHDA and CDR2 is SQIVND (reference sequence). CDR3 length: 14 residues. V lost 4 bases to trimming and J lost 0 bases, with 10 bases between them. This chain's CDR3 is CASSTVGSSYEQYF. CDR3 coding DNA: TGTGCCAGTAGTACGGTCGGGAGCTCCTACGAGCAGTACTTC. Filled out from reference TRBV19 and TRBJ2-7, the complete variable domain reads DGGITQSPKYLFRKEGQNVTLSCEQNLNHDAMYWYRQDPGQGLRLIYYSQIVNDFQKGDIAEGYSVSREKKESFPLTVTSAQKNPTAFYLCASSTVGSSYEQYFGPGTRLTVT.

This chain connects TRBV11-2 to TRBJ2-1; 12 positions match TRBD2. Trimming removed 7 bases from V and 8 bases from J; junction bases left unmatched: 3. CDR3 size: 13 residues. The germline CDR1 and CDR2 sequences are SGHAT and FQNNGV. The CDR3 here is CASMTSGSYEQFF. The CDR3 region has the DNA TGTGCCAGCATGACTAGCGGGAGCTATGAGCAGTTCTTC.

The rearrangement uses TRBV7-3 and TRBJ2-3, with D perhaps TRBD2 (6 bases). Germline lookup yields CDR1 SGHTA and CDR2 FQGTGA. The V gene lost 2 bases and the J gene lost 5 bases, with 11 bases spanning the gap. The CDR3 is made up of 14 amino acids. Here the CDR3 DNA reads TGTGCCAGCAGCTTAGCGGGGTGGAAAGATACGCAGTATTTT. Its translation: CASSLAGWKDTQYF.

The chain carries TRBV9 and TRBJ2-1; D unresolved. Deletions cut 2 bases from V and 5 bases from J, with 5 bases between. Germline CDR1 reads SGDLS; CDR2 reads YYNGEE. This CDR3 region has 12 residues. The CDR3 is CASSVLNNEQFF. The CDR3, as DNA: TGTGCCAGCAGCGTCCTTAACAATGAGCAGTTCTTC.

This clone was seen only a few times. V is TRBV2 and J is TRBJ2-7, with D perhaps TRBD2 (6 bases). The germline gives CDR1 SNHLY, CDR2 FYNNEI. Trimming shortened V by 9 bases and J by 0 bases, and 15 bases separated the two germline ends. The CDR3 sequence is 14 residues long. CDR3 sequence reads: CASTGTYSSYEQYF. The CDR3 DNA sequence: TGTGCCAGTACCGGGACTTACAGCTCCTACGAGCAGTACTTC.

This clone was observed a single time. This rearrangement joins TRBV7-6 to TRBJ2-1, with a possible D match to TRBD1 (6 bases). The V and J ends lost 0 bases and 0 bases respectively, with 9 bases between them. In germline, CDR1 is SGHVS, CDR2 FNYEAQ. The CDR3 contains 16 residues. The CDR3 spells CASSLAGASSYNEQFF. The CDR3 DNA is TGTGCCAGCAGCTTAGCGGGGGCGAGCTCCTACAATGAGCAGTTCTTC.

This chain joins TRBV5-1 and TRBJ2-3; the match to TRBD2 covers 15 bases. Germline assignment: CDR1 SGHRS and CDR2 YFSETQ. This CDR3 contains 16 residues. J lost 5 bases, V lost 4 bases, and 5 bases had no gene match. The CDR3 loop reads CASSPGTSGRIDTQYF. CDR3 coding DNA: TGCGCCAGCAGCCCGGGGACTAGCGGGAGGATAGATACGCAGTATTTT.

This clone was seen a single time. CDR3 nucleotides: TGTGCCAGCTCACCAACTGCGGGGGTGGTATTCGATGGCTACACCTTC. It yields the protein CASSPTAGVVFDGYTF. V gene TRBV18 combines with J gene TRBJ1-2, with D possibly matching TRBD1 (5 bases). The V end lost 2 bases, the J end lost 6 bases, and 19 bases lay between the germline ends. The CDR3 sequence is 16 residues long. Germline CDR1 reads KGHSH; CDR2 reads LQKENI.

The chain is built from TRBV6-5 and TRBJ1-2; D not resolved. V was pared by 6 bases and J by 1 base, with 12 bases between. Germline CDR1 MNHEY, CDR2 SVGAGI. This CDR3 spans 14 amino acids. CDR3 in amino acids: CASRRPEDNYGYTF. The CDR3 DNA is TGTGCCAGCAGGCGCCCGGAGGATAACTATGGCTACACCTTC.

This chain joins TRBV5-6 and TRBJ1-5; 11 bases match TRBD1. After removal of 1 base from V and 3 bases from J, the junction contained 12 bases not matched to a gene. CDR1 is SGHDT and CDR2 is YYEEEE in the germline V gene. This CDR3 spans 19 amino acids. The CDR3 loop is CASSLKRSGTGGSNQPQHF. The CDR3 bases are TGTGCCAGCAGCTTGAAAAGGTCGGGGACAGGGGGGTCCAATCAGCCCCAGCATTTT.

This chain uses TRBV5-1 with TRBJ2-7; 9 nucleotides line up with TRBD1. The CDR3 runs to 14 residues. Trimming at V came to 2 bases and at J to 1 base, leaving 1 base not matched to a gene. The germline gives CDR1 SGHRS, CDR2 YFSETQ. The CDR3 here is CASSFGTGSYEQYF. The CDR3 coding sequence is TGCGCCAGCAGCTTTGGGACAGGGTCCTACGAGCAGTACTTC. The whole variable domain, remainder taken from reference TRBV5-1 and TRBJ2-7, is KAGVTQTPRYLIKTRGQQVTLSCSPISGHRSVSWYQQTPGQGLQFLFEYFSETQRNKGNFPGRFSGRQFSNSRSEMNVSTLELGDSALYLCASSFGTGSYEQYFGPGTRLTVT.